This note documents a single TCR beta chain sequence. Antigen: not known. One entry per CDR3 protein, called by TCRdb with MiXCR from the 5' RACE reads. The sample records about 700,000 distinct CDR3 sequences, over 15% being singletons. This record belongs to a study of CD8 T cells in ankylosing spondylitis. The germline V gene has CDR1 MDHEN and CDR2 SYDVKM. The V segment lost 6 bases and the J segment 9 bases; nucleotides outside the gene matches: 7. The CDR3 is 13 amino acids. Study-level findings and limits: Disease-linked clones reportedly concentrated significantly in matched ankylosing spondylitis synovial fluid. Clones linked to the disease showed a CD8+ phenotype. They occurred at relatively low frequencies in peripheral blood. Some of the motif variants had earlier been found in reactive arthritis patients' fluid and blood. Characteristic of ankylosing spondylitis blood, it appeared, was a TCR beta motif comprising several highly homologous variants.

This TCR derives from a male donor with ankylosing spondylitis. V gene TRBV28 combines with J gene TRBJ2-1; the match to TRBD2 covers 8 bases. Input material: blood, either unsorted or a sorted T cell fraction (not recorded which). CDR3 residues: CASSGGRSGEQFF. The CDR3 DNA sequence: TGTGCCAGCAGCGGCGGGAGGTCCGGTGAGCAGTTCTTC.